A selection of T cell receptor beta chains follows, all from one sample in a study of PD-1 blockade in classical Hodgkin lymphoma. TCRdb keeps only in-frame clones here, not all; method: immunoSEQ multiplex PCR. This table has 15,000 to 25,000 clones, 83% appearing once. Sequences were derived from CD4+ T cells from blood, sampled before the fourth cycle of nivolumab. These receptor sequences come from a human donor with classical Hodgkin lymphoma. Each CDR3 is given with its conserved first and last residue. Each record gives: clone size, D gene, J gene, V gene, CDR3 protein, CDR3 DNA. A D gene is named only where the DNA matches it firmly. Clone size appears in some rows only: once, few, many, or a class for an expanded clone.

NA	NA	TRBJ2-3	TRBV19	CASSLGLNTDTQYF	TGTGCCAGTAGTTTGGGACTTAACACAGATACGCAGTATTTT
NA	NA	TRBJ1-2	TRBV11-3	CASSTDPVGKTYGYTF	TGTGCCAGCAGCACGGACCCCGTCGGAAAGACCTATGGCTACACCTTC
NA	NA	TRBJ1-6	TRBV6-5	CASSYYPSGTNSPLHF	TGTGCCAGCAGTTACTATCCGTCAGGGACAAATTCACCCCTCCACTTT
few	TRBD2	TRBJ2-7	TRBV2	CASSREGLPYEQYF	TGTGCCAGCAGTAGGGAGGGCCTCCCCTACGAGCAGTACTTC
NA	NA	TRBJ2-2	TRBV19	CASSLTSNTGELFF	TGTGCCAGTAGTTTAACATCGAACACCGGGGAGCTGTTTTTT
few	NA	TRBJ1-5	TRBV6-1	CASSEGNGPNQPQHF	TGTGCCAGCAGTGAAGGGAACGGCCCCAATCAGCCCCAGCATTTT
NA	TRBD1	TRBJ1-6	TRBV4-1	CASSLEPTGEVEGNSPLHF	TGCGCCAGCAGCCTCGAGCCTACAGGGGAGGTAGAGGGTAATTCACCCCTCCACTTT
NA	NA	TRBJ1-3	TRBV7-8	CASSLRFGRGSGNTIYF	TGTGCCAGCAGCTTAAGGTTCGGGAGAGGCTCTGGAAACACCATATATTTT
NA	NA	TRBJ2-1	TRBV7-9	CASSFLIGLAMDNEQFF	TGTGCCAGCAGCTTTCTAATTGGACTCGCGATGGACAATGAGCAGTTCTTC
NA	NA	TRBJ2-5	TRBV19	CASSISGIETQYF	TGTGCCAGTAGTATATCCGGTATTGAGACCCAGTACTTC